Ten or more counts support the clone carrying this T cell receptor beta chain. No antigen is known for it. This record comes from a study of identical twins. Findings and limits, study-wide: Clonotypes of the beta chain that were abundant in cord blood carried fewer insertions (memory repertoires showed none). Those out-of-frame alpha sequences shared by twins showed an excess of low generation probability. Weaker excess twin sharing was seen among beta out-of-frame sequences.

CDR3 length: 15 amino acids. Trimming stripped 5 bases from V and 5 bases from J, with 18 bases between. Germline-derived CDR1 and CDR2 are SGHAT and FQNNGV. TCRdb re-called the 5' RACE reads with MiXCR, one entry per CDR3 protein. The sample yields roughly 250,000 distinct CDR3 sequences, 11% to 15% seen once. The J gene is TRBJ2-5, the V gene TRBV11-2, with a weak D call TRBD1 (5 bases). The sequence derives from a woman in her late teens or twenties in good health. The sequenced sample was memory (CD45RO+) T cells sorted from blood. For the CDR3, the DNA is TGTGCCAGCAGCCAACGGTCCGTGGGGCGGGAGACCCAGTACTTC. Protein: CASSQRSVGRETQYF.